The subject of this entry is one T cell receptor (beta chain). Compared with germline, one end of the junction differs, possibly owing to a read error. This sample was taken from a study of T cells in Graves' hyperthyroidism and ophthalmopathy. Study background: Once the initial diagnosis was made, peripheral blood was obtained before any treatment.

Germline CDR1 reads SQVTM; CDR2 reads ANQGSEA. This CDR3 comprises 13 residues. Not enrolled were patients with uncontrolled infection, other autoimmune disease, pregnancy or lactation. The source material, RNA transcripts, was used to amplify TCR beta CDR3 regions. An initial round of RT-PCR targeting the TCR CDR3 relied on the HTBI primer set. TCRdb recomputed calls from the multiplex PCR reads with MiXCR, one row per CDR3 protein. Of fewer than 450,000 distinct CDR3 sequences in the sample, about a sixth were seen once. This sequence originates from a woman between 25 and 40 years old with Graves' hyperthyroidism that later progressed to Graves' ophthalmopathy. The sample consisted of blood. This chain links TRBV29-1 with TRBJ2-7; D tentatively reads TRBD1 or TRBD2 (5 bases each). The DNA for the CDR3 is TGCGGCGTTGAAGGGACGATCCCCTACGAGCAGTACTTC. Its protein product is CGVEGTIPYEQYF.